Listed here are 3 T cell receptor beta chains from one sample, sequenced in a study of blood T cell repertoires in COVID-19. TCRdb's table, derived via immunoSEQ multiplex PCR, lists solely in-frame clones and lacks some. The table lists about 260,000 clones, approximately 91% of them singletons. Sequenced material: peripheral blood. The receptors were sampled from a person under 35 with COVID-19, enrolled during active disease.

Turning to this clone: This sample includes further DNA sequences coding for the same CDR3. The chain employs TRBV6-5 and TRBJ1-2, with 7 bases identical to TRBD1. Germline V gene sequence: CDR1 MNHEY, CDR2 SVGAGI. The CDR3 has 14 residues. The junction had 6 bases not matched to a gene; V was cut back by 0 bases and J by 8 bases. CDR3: CASSYSDRASGYTF. The CDR3 bases are TGTGCCAGCAGTTACTCCGACAGGGCGTCAGGCTACACCTTC.

The rearrangement links TRBV27 to TRBJ1-1, with D perhaps matching TRBD1 (5 bases). Trimming took 5 bases from V and 1 from J, leaving 11 bases between them. The germline V gene encodes CDR1 MNHEY and CDR2 SMNVEV (reference sequence). This CDR3 is built from 14 residues. DNA of the CDR3: TGTGCCAGCAGTGTGCATGACAGGAACACTGAAGCTTTCTTT. This translates into CASSVHDRNTEAFF.

This chain links TRBV7-2 with TRBJ2-1; D is possibly TRBD2 (6 bases). Per the germline V gene, CDR1 is SGHTA and CDR2 is FQGNSA. The CDR3 is made up of 16 amino acids. V was pared by 5 bases and J by 6 bases, with 20 bases between. CDR3 DNA: TGTGCCAGCAGCCCCCCGGGACTGAGTGGGAGCAATGAGCAGTTCTTC. Its translation is CASSPPGLSGSNEQFF.